A single TCR beta chain is shown here with its context. Antigen specificity is unknown. V was trimmed by 3 bases and J by 4 bases, leaving 9 bases between them. Germline assignment: CDR1 LGHNT and CDR2 FRNRAP. This CDR3 region has 13 residues. The data originate from a study of cytomegalovirus exposure and HLA in healthy donors. Study-level findings and limits: Researchers reported in a later analysis that a missense DCLRE1C variant was tied to TCR beta V- and J-gene trimming. The authors assumed roughly uniform sequencing depth across donors for presence/absence analyses. Productive status was seen about 87% or about 30% of the time for most TCR beta V segments in an earlier analysis.

Use of 60 Vbeta and 13 Jbeta primers characterized the PCR. The protocol was immunoSEQ multiplex PCR, while the TCRdb copy is restricted to in-frame clones and leaves out a portion. The sample table sets out about 160,000 clones. This receptor was taken from a woman aged 55-70 years in good health and CMV-seronegative. The sample taken for sequencing was PBMCs. The chain recombines TRBV12-5 with TRBJ1-2; D not certain. CDR3 nucleotide sequence: TGTGCTAGTGGTTTTTACCGCGGCTATGGCTACACCTTC. Encoded protein: CASGFYRGYGYTF.